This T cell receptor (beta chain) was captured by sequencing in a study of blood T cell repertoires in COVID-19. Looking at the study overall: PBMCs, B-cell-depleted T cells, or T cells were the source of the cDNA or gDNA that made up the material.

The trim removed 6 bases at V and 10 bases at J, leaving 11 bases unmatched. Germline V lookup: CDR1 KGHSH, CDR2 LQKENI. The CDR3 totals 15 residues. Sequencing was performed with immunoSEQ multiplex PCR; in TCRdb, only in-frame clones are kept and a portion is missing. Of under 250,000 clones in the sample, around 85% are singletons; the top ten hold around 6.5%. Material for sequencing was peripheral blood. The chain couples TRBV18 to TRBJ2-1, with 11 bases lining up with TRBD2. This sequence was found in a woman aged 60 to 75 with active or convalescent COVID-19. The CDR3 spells CASSRSSGRAEEQFF. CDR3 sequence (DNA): TGTGCCAGCTCTCGTAGTAGCGGGAGGGCTGAAGAGCAGTTCTTC.